One sample yielded the 31 T cell receptor beta chains listed below, sequenced in a study of cytomegalovirus exposure and HLA in healthy donors. The study ran its PCR with 60 Vbeta and 13 Jbeta primers. Clones were read by immunoSEQ multiplex PCR, and TCRdb kept only the in-frame ones, dropping some. The repertoire consists of over 100,000 clones, with around 70% occurring once and the leading ten covering 8.7%. The sequenced sample consisted of PBMCs. Source of these receptors: a man aged 25 to 45 in good health and CMV-seropositive.

This clone was seen a few times. V gene TRBV5-4 combines with J gene TRBJ2-5; the D gene is possibly TRBD2 (5 bases). Germline-derived CDR1 and CDR2 are SGHNT and YYREEE (reference sequence). The CDR3 totals 15 residues. The V end was cut by 0 bases, the J end by 0 bases, with 9 bases between. In DNA form, the CDR3 reads TGTGCCAGCAGCTTGGGGCCGGGAAACCAAGAGACCCAGTACTTC. Translating it yields CASSLGPGNQETQYF.

This chain connects TRBV7-8 to TRBJ1-5, with D unclear. Trimming took off 4 bases at V and 0 bases at J, with 19 bases between the two ends. The CDR3 spans 18 residues. CDR1 is SGHVS, CDR2 FQNEAQ, per germline. The DNA for the CDR3 is TGTGCCAGCAGCTCGGAGAGGCCCATTGCGGATAGCAATCAGCCCCAGCATTTT. This gives the protein CASSSERPIADSNQPQHF. The full variable domain, completed using reference TRBV7-8 and TRBJ1-5, is GAGVSQSPRYKVAKRGQDVALRCDPISGHVSLFWYQQALGQGPEFLTYFQNEAQLDKSGLPSDRFFAERPEGSVSTLKIQRTQQEDSAVYLCASSSERPIADSNQPQHFGDGTRLSIL.

The chain combines TRBV27 with TRBJ1-1; D is perhaps TRBD1 (5 bases). The CDR3 extends over 15 amino acids. Looked up from germline, CDR1 is MNHEY and CDR2 is SMNVEV (reference sequence). V was trimmed by 7 bases and J by 5 bases, leaving 20 bases between them. CDR3: CASIKLGAYGTEAFF. Here the CDR3 DNA reads TGTGCCAGCATCAAGTTAGGGGCGTATGGGACTGAAGCTTTCTTT.

This clone was observed a handful of times. This chain joins TRBV2 and TRBJ1-4, with TRBD1 matching 7 bases. Germline trimming cut 5 bases from V and 5 bases from J; bases unmatched to any gene: 8. CDR1 and CDR2 from the germline V gene are SNHLY and FYNNEI. CDR3 size: 15 residues. CDR3 nucleotide sequence: TGTGCCAGCAGTCTGTACCGGGACAGAAATGAAAAACTGTTTTTT. Protein: CASSLYRDRNEKLFF. Full variable domain (outside the CDR3, taken from reference TRBV2 and TRBJ1-4): EPEVTQTPSHQVTQMGQEVILRCVPISNHLYFYWYRQILGQKVEFLVSFYNNEISEKSEIFDDQFSVERPDGSNFTLKIRSTKLEDSAMYFCASSLYRDRNEKLFFGSGTQLSVL.

The chain recombines TRBV5-1 with TRBJ2-1, with 8 nucleotides matching TRBD2. This CDR3 spans 17 amino acids. Germline V gene lookup returns CDR1 SGHRS and CDR2 YFSETQ. The ends lost 0 bases at V and 7 bases at J; junction bases unmatched: 12. In DNA, the CDR3 is TGCGCCAGCAGCTTGGCGAAGAGCGGGGGACTGGGGAATGAGCAGTTCTTC. Protein product: CASSLAKSGGLGNEQFF.

J is TRBJ2-7 and V is TRBV11-2, with D unclear. Germline-derived CDR1 and CDR2 are SGHAT and FQNNGV. Trimming removed 5 bases at V and 1 base at J, with 6 bases between. The CDR3 loop spans 12 amino acids. The CDR3 DNA is TGTGCCAGCAGCGCAGATTCCTACGAGCAGTACTTC. Residues: CASSADSYEQYF. The full variable domain, rest sourced from reference TRBV11-2 and TRBJ2-7, is EAGVAQSPRYKIIEKRQSVAFWCNPISGHATLYWYQQILGQGPKLLIQFQNNGVVDDSQLPKDRFSAERLKGVDSTLKIQPAKLEDSAVYLCASSADSYEQYFGPGTRLTVT.

The rearrangement joins TRBV30 to TRBJ1-1, with a possible D match to TRBD1 (5 bases). This CDR3 has 18 residues. CDR1 and CDR2 from the germline V gene are GTSNPN and SVGIG (reference sequence). Trimming removed 3 bases at V and 0 bases at J, with 23 bases between. The CDR3 spells CAWRGPWGRQLVNTEAFF. The DNA for the CDR3 is TGTGCCTGGAGGGGGCCCTGGGGCCGGCAACTTGTGAACACTGAAGCTTTCTTT. Based on the CDR3 plus reference TRBV30 and TRBJ1-1, the full variable domain is SQTIHQWPATLVQPVGSPLSLECTVEGTSNPNLYWYRQAAGRGLQLLFYSVGIGQISSEVPQNLSASRPQDRQFILSSKKLLLSDSGFYLCAWRGPWGRQLVNTEAFFGQGTRLTVV.

In its sample, this clone was seen once. This CDR3 is CASSLPRGTGGVGQKDTQYF. DNA for the CDR3: TGCGCCAGCAGCCTACCTCGCGGGACAGGGGGCGTAGGTCAAAAAGATACGCAGTATTTT. The chain uses TRBV4-1 and TRBJ2-3, with 12 bases lining up with TRBD1. CDR3 size: 20 residues. The germline CDR1 and CDR2 sequences are MGHRA and YSYEKL. V lost 4 bases to trimming and J lost 5 bases; unmatched junction nucleotides: 19.

V usage is TRBV10-1 and J usage is TRBJ1-1; the D gene is possibly TRBD1 (5 bases). CDR1 and CDR2 from the germline V gene are WNHNN and SYGVQD (reference sequence). V was clipped by 8 bases and J by 1 base, with 11 bases between them. The CDR3 covers 13 residues. CDR3 residues: CASRRGTNTEAFF. Here the CDR3 DNA reads TGCGCCAGCCGACGGGGGACGAACACTGAAGCTTTCTTT.

V is TRBV7-6 and J is TRBJ2-2; D is unclear. Trimming left V 5 bases short and J 1 base short, with 8 bases between. The CDR3 totals 14 residues. CDR1 and CDR2 from the germline V gene are SGHVS and FNYEAQ. The CDR3 bases are TGTGCCAGCAGCCCTGAGGTGAACACCGGGGAGCTGTTTTTT. Translating it yields CASSPEVNTGELFF. Complete variable domain (other parts from reference TRBV7-6 and TRBJ2-2): GAGVSQSPRYKVTKRGQDVALRCDPISGHVSLYWYRQALGQGPEFLTYFNYEAQQDKSGLPNDRFSAERPEGSISTLTIQRTEQRDSAMYRCASSPEVNTGELFFGEGSRLTVL.

The chain recombines TRBV19 with TRBJ2-5; D is perhaps TRBD2 (5 bases). This CDR3 has 13 residues. Between the trimmed V and J ends, which lost 4 bases and 5 bases, there was a span of 11 bases. CDR1 is LNHDA, CDR2 SQIVND, per germline (reference sequence). In DNA, the CDR3 is TGTGCCAGTAGTACGGGGATCCGGGAGACCCAGTACTTC. It codes for CASSTGIRETQYF.

This clone appeared a few times. The rearrangement joins TRBV6-4 to TRBJ2-3; 9 positions match TRBD2. The V gene's germline CDR1 is MRHNA and CDR2 SNTAGT. V was pared by 4 bases and J by 1 base, with 3 bases of the junction left unmatched. This CDR3 is built from 15 residues. CDR3 residues: CASSGVAGGTDTQYF. CDR3 DNA: TGTGCCAGCAGTGGTGTAGCGGGGGGCACAGATACGCAGTATTTT.

The J gene is TRBJ1-3, the V gene TRBV5-1, with D possibly being TRBD1 (5 bases). V lost 0 bases, J lost 0 bases, and 7 bases lay in between. The CDR3 consists of 15 residues. Germline V CDR1 and CDR2: SGHRS, YFSETQ. Written as DNA, the CDR3 is TGCGCCAGCAGCTTGGTGCAGGGCTCTGGAAACACCATATATTTT. Translated, it gives CASSLVQGSGNTIYF.

The chain recombines TRBV5-5 with TRBJ1-1, with 7 bases lining up with TRBD1. The germline V gene has CDR1 SGHKS and CDR2 YYEKEE (reference sequence). The CDR3 loop spans 12 amino acids. The J segment lost 11 bases and the V segment lost 2 bases, leaving 6 bases of the junction unmatched. CDR3 nucleotides: TGTGCCAGCAGCTTAGGTGACAGGGAGGCTTTCTTT. Amino acid sequence: CASSLGDREAFF. Drawing the rest from reference TRBV5-5 and TRBJ1-1, the complete variable domain is DAGVTQSPTHLIKTRGQQVTLRCSPISGHKSVSWYQQVLGQGPQFIFQYYEKEERGRGNFPDRFSARQFPNYSSELNVNALLLGDSALYLCASSLGDREAFFGQGTRLTVV.

This rearrangement joins TRBV27 to TRBJ1-6, with D uncertain. V lost 7 bases and J lost 0, with 13 bases in between. The CDR3 consists of 16 residues. Germline lookup yields CDR1 MNHEY and CDR2 SMNVEV (reference sequence). CDR3 protein: CASKRVGSSYNSPLHF. CDR3 bases: TGTGCCAGCAAACGAGTCGGTAGCTCCTATAATTCACCCCTCCACTTT.

This sequence joins TRBV27 and TRBJ2-7; D ambiguous. Germline V gene lookup returns CDR1 MNHEY and CDR2 SMNVEV (reference sequence). The CDR3 length is 13 residues. The ends were cut back, 7 bases at V and 1 base at J, with 11 bases in the middle. The CDR3 sequence is CASKDTSSYEQYV. The CDR3, as DNA: TGTGCCAGCAAAGACACGAGTTCCTACGAGCAGTACGTC.

This clone was detected only a few times. The chain uses TRBV28 and TRBJ1-5, with a possible D match to TRBD1 (6 bases). Between the trimmed V and J ends, which lost 10 bases and 4 bases, there was a span of 14 bases. The germline CDR1 and CDR2 sequences are MDHEN and SYDVKM. There are 13 residues in the CDR3. The CDR3 here is CAIRTAKNQPQHF. CDR3 nucleotides: TGTGCCATCCGGACAGCCAAAAATCAGCCCCAGCATTTT.

J is TRBJ2-1 and V is TRBV7-6, with 13 bases matching TRBD2. This CDR3 spans 18 amino acids. The V gene's germline CDR1 is SGHVS and CDR2 FNYEAQ. With 7 bases clipped from V and 1 base from J, the junction kept 10 bases outside the gene matches. Written as DNA, the CDR3 is TGTGCCAGCACCCAAACTAGCGGGAGGGCCAGGTCCTACAATGAGCAGTTCTTC. This translates into CASTQTSGRARSYNEQFF. The full variable domain, rest sourced from reference TRBV7-6 and TRBJ2-1, is GAGVSQSPRYKVTKRGQDVALRCDPISGHVSLYWYRQALGQGPEFLTYFNYEAQQDKSGLPNDRFSAERPEGSISTLTIQRTEQRDSAMYRCASTQTSGRARSYNEQFFGPGTRLTVL.

This clone appeared a few times. V gene TRBV13 combines with J gene TRBJ2-1, with TRBD2 matching 8 bases. The V gene end was trimmed by 6 bases and the J gene end by 8 bases; junction bases not matched to a gene: 18. The CDR3 runs 17 residues. The germline V gene has CDR1 PRHDT and CDR2 FYEKMQ (reference sequence). The CDR3 DNA sequence: TGTGCCAGCAGACCCGCGGGGACTAGAGAGAATTGGGATGAGCAGTTCTTC. Translating gives CASRPAGTRENWDEQFF.

This clone was recorded only once. This rearrangement joins TRBV14 to TRBJ1-6; possible D gene TRBD1, 6 bases. V lost 3 bases, J lost 3 bases, and 12 bases lay in between. Germline assignment: CDR1 SGHDN and CDR2 FVKESK. This CDR3 is built from 16 residues. CDR3 sequence reads: CASSHSDRNYNSPLHF. The DNA of the CDR3 is TGTGCCAGCAGCCACTCGGACAGAAACTATAATTCACCCCTCCACTTT.

The rearrangement links TRBV19 to TRBJ2-2; a weak D match, TRBD2 (5 bases). The CDR3 has 13 residues. Germline values: CDR1 LNHDA, CDR2 SQIVND (reference sequence). V dropped 4 bases and J dropped 6 bases, with 9 bases sitting between them. CDR3 bases: TGTGCCAGTAGTAGGGCGGAGGCCGGGGAGCTGTTTTTT. Translated: CASSRAEAGELFF.

The chain carries TRBV5-6 and TRBJ2-3, with D perhaps matching TRBD2 (5 bases). Trimming removed 0 bases from V and 0 bases from J, with 8 bases in between. This CDR3 has 15 residues. Germline CDR1 is SGHDT and CDR2 is YYEEEE. CDR3 in amino acids: CASSLVEASTDTQYF. CDR3 sequence (DNA): TGTGCCAGCAGCTTGGTGGAGGCTAGCACAGATACGCAGTATTTT.

Only one count was recorded for this clone. The rearrangement uses TRBV5-1 and TRBJ2-3, with 12 bases fitting TRBD2. Per germline, CDR1 SGHRS and CDR2 YFSETQ. Trimming at V came to 0 bases and at J to 6 bases, leaving 5 bases not matched to a gene. This CDR3 is built from 16 residues. The CDR3 DNA follows: TGCGCCAGCAGCTTGGCTCCTAGCGGGGGGGTTGATACGCAGTATTTT. Translating it yields CASSLAPSGGVDTQYF.

The genes are TRBV10-3 and TRBJ2-5; 7 bases match TRBD2. From germline, CDR1 is ENHRY and CDR2 SYGVKD. V dropped 4 bases and J dropped 7; count of bases not matched to a gene: 6. The CDR3 is made up of 13 amino acids. The CDR3 region is CAISGGGEGTQYF. The CDR3 nucleotides read TGTGCCATCAGTGGGGGCGGGGAGGGGACCCAGTACTTC.

The chain uses TRBV5-1 and TRBJ2-1; 13 bases align to TRBD2. The V gene end was trimmed by 2 bases and the J gene end by 10 bases; junction bases not matched to a gene: 9. Germline V gene sequence: CDR1 SGHRS, CDR2 YFSETQ. The CDR3 contains 16 residues. CDR3 coding DNA: TGCGCCAGCAGCTTCCTTCGGACTAGCGGGAGCGGGGAGCAGTTCTTC. Protein sequence: CASSFLRTSGSGEQFF.

V gene TRBV2 combines with J gene TRBJ1-2, with a tentative D call TRBD1 (5 bases). V dropped 4 bases and J dropped 0 bases, with 9 bases sitting between them. The germline CDR1 and CDR2 sequences are SNHLY and FYNNEI. This CDR3 spans 14 amino acids. The CDR3 DNA is TGTGCCAGCAGTGGCCCAGGGACTAACTATGGCTACACCTTC. This sequence encodes CASSGPGTNYGYTF.

This chain links TRBV5-4 with TRBJ1-1, with 9 bases aligning to TRBD1. CDR1 is SGHNT, CDR2 YYREEE, per germline (reference sequence). The V gene end was trimmed by 5 bases and the J gene end by 4 bases; junction bases not matched to a gene: 6. The CDR3 is made up of 14 amino acids. CDR3 residues: CASRDGTGTTEAFF. The CDR3 DNA is TGTGCCAGCAGGGACGGGACAGGGACCACTGAAGCTTTCTTT. The variable domain in full, with the rest retrieved from reference TRBV5-4 and TRBJ1-1, is ETGVTQSPTHLIKTRGQQVTLRCSSQSGHNTVSWYQQALGQGPQFIFQYYREEENGRGNFPPRFSGLQFPNYSSELNVNALELDDSALYLCASRDGTGTTEAFFGQGTRLTVV.

The J gene is TRBJ2-7, the V gene TRBV15, with 8 bases matching TRBD1. With V trimmed by 1 base and J by 1 base, 0 bases remained unmatched. This CDR3 contains 14 residues. The V gene's germline CDR1 is LNHNV and CDR2 YYDKDF (reference sequence). The DNA for the CDR3 is TGTGCCACCAGCAGAGGGACAGGGTCCTACGAGCAGTACGTC. This translates into CATSRGTGSYEQYV.

This chain links TRBV18 with TRBJ2-7; TRBD1 matches 8 bases. V shed 5 bases, J shed 3 bases, and the junction held 9 bases outside the gene matches. The germline V gene has CDR1 KGHSH and CDR2 LQKENI. This CDR3 is 15 amino acids long. The CDR3 DNA sequence: TGTGCCAGCTCATCCGCCGGACAGGGATTCTACGAGCAGTACTTC. Translation gives CASSSAGQGFYEQYF.

This clone was seen only once. V is TRBV6-5 and J is TRBJ2-3; possibly TRBD2 for D (5 bases). Trimming removed 0 bases at V and 4 bases at J, with 5 bases between. The CDR3 contains 13 residues. CDR1 and CDR2 from the germline V gene are MNHEY and SVGAGI. DNA for the CDR3: TGTGCCAGCAGTTACTCTAGCGCAGATACGCAGTATTTT. Its protein product is CASSYSSADTQYF.

J is TRBJ1-4 and V is TRBV28; D remains unclear. This CDR3 has 13 residues. CDR1 and CDR2 (germline): MDHEN, SYDVKM. V lost 7 bases, J lost 3 bases, and 9 bases lay in between. In DNA form, the CDR3 reads TGTGCCAGCAACAGTAGGCCTAATGAAAAACTGTTTTTT. Amino acids: CASNSRPNEKLFF.